Listed below are T cell receptor beta chains from one sample, sequenced in a study of CD8 T cells in Susac syndrome. One entry per CDR3 protein results from TCRdb running MiXCR on the immunoSEQ multiplex PCR reads. This sample yields 200,000 to 300,000 distinct CDR3 sequences, of which 90% to 97% are seen a single time; 0.08% to 0.11% belongs to the top ten. Sequencing was performed on CD4+ T cells from PBMCs. The receptors shown here come from a human donor with Susac syndrome. Each CDR3 is given without its conserved first and last residue.

V	J	CDR3
TRBV25-1	TRBJ1-2	ASSHLGGNYGYT
TRBV6-5	TRBJ1-5	ASRRTGSSNQPQH
TRBV29-1	TRBJ2-7	SAKARGQFSYEQY
TRBV20-1	TRBJ2-3	SARPVNSGGATDTQY
TRBV27	TRBJ2-6	ASRPSGANVLT
TRBV20-1	TRBJ2-7	SASFSGTSDEQY
TRBV28	TRBJ1-1	ASNQGLNTEAF
TRBV28	TRBJ2-1	ASSSPGQLGSYNEQF
TRBV29-1	TRBJ1-1	SVVGTGRTEAF
TRBV20-1	TRBJ2-1	SAGLAGVHPGDEQF
TRBV6-5	TRBJ1-2	ASSYSTRGYGYT
TRBV12-3/TRBV12-4	TRBJ2-3	ASSFSSGATDTQY
TRBV18	TRBJ1-1	ASSPAVDTEAF
TRBV7-2	TRBJ2-5	AILGGSMETQY
TRBV30	TRBJ1-2	AWSIWALTANYGYT
TRBV29-1	TRBJ2-2	SATSGRTGELF
TRBV20-1	TRBJ2-3	SAPASGRGDTQY
TRBV30	TRBJ2-4	AWSSGQPAKNIQY
TRBV29-1	TRBJ1-4	SVQGRNEKLF
TRBV9	TRBJ2-5	ASSVGGTQETQY
TRBV11-3	TRBJ2-1	ASSRALPPINEQF
TRBV20-1	TRBJ1-2	SARVDRLYGYT
TRBV20-1	TRBJ2-1	SARDLAGTNNEQF
TRBV4-1	TRBJ1-4	ASSQGPTEASEKLF
TRBV7-8	TRBJ1-1	ASSSTQRSSNTEAF
TRBV9	TRBJ2-6	ASSSRWGGSSGANVLT
TRBV4-1	TRBJ2-7	ASSQILAGVPYEQY
TRBV29-1	TRBJ2-5	SCSPGTGGETQY
TRBV11-3	TRBJ2-1	ASSSGVGPVGNEQF
TRBV21-1	TRBJ2-7	ASTVRLSSNEQY
TRBV30	TRBJ1-2	AWSVQGRYT
TRBV15	TRBJ2-1	ATSRDLGTRPYNEQF
TRBV3-1	TRBJ1-2	ASSQDGTGRGYT
TRBV28	TRBJ2-3	ASSLLGGKPSTDTQY
TRBV3-1	TRBJ2-5	ASSPGVWETQY
TRBV4-1	TRBJ2-1	ASSQVLANNEQF
TRBV6-5	TRBJ2-3	ASSFASGPSSTDTQY
TRBV3-1	TRBJ1-2	ASSQEGTGGYYGYT
TRBV20-1	TRBJ2-7	SARGTAAYEQY
TRBV18	TRBJ2-1	ASSRRDINEQF
TRBV29-1	TRBJ2-1	SASGTGGHEQF
TRBV29-1	TRBJ1-2	SVGQRHGYT
TRBV13	TRBJ2-7	ASSSGREQY
TRBV9	TRBJ2-7	ASSVGLDTYEQY
TRBV5-4	TRBJ1-1	ASRSGQRNTEAF
TRBV20-1	TRBJ2-2	SVGAGGNTGELF
TRBV12-5	TRBJ2-3	ATLSGVDTQY
TRBV29-1	TRBJ2-5	SAVGMGLAETQY
TRBV20-1	TRBJ2-7	SAETGIHYEQY
TRBV3-1	TRBJ1-1	ASSQDAGFTEAF
TRBV11-2	TRBJ2-7	ASSYTGSSEQY
TRBV20-1	TRBJ2-3	SARDRVAENTDTQY
TRBV4-2	TRBJ2-3	ASSQETEGTQY
TRBV20-1	TRBJ2-3	SANQNRGSRTDTQY
TRBV7-6	TRBJ2-1	ASSPTPLAGGYNEQF
TRBV30	TRBJ1-1	AWSRHSSGNTEAF
TRBV2	TRBJ2-1	ASSDSGVTGL
TRBV20-1	TRBJ2-5	SATGRYLETQY
TRBV11-2	TRBJ2-1	ASSLVRLAHNEQF
TRBV20-1	TRBJ1-2	SARRGGWTEPLNGYT